The clone carrying this TCR beta chain was seen more than once but under ten times. Its antigen is undetermined. The data were taken from a study of blood T cells in healthy people across ages. Study-wide points: Considered underestimates were the diversity estimates obtained from one million T cells. Compared with aged donors, long-lived donors showed fewer expanded clones, suggesting selection. Donor CMV infection status was unknown, possibly confounding age-related changes in expanded clonotypes.

This CDR3 region has 17 residues. The junction had 7 bases not matched to a gene; V was cut back by 1 base and J by 3 bases. Per germline, CDR1 SGDLS and CDR2 YYNGEE. A J-beta primer mix and a sample-barcoded 5' primer were used in a second PCR of roughly 6 to 11 cycles. MiXCR, run by TCRdb on the 5' RACE reads, gives a single entry per CDR3 protein. Here the sample spans 1.5 million to 2 million distinct CDR3 sequences, about 28% being singletons. The chain carries TRBV9 and TRBJ1-2, with 12 bases aligning to TRBD1. The sequenced sample consisted of blood. The sequence came from a woman in her 30s in good health. The CDR3 nucleotides read TGTGCCAGCAGCGTACCCGACCGGGACAGGGGGCACTATGGCTACACCTTC. Translating it yields CASSVPDRDRGHYGYTF.